The sequence of this T cell receptor (beta chain) was determined in a study of CD8 T cells in Susac syndrome. Trimming removed 5 bases from V and 3 bases from J; junction bases left unmatched: 7. The CDR3 spans 14 residues. Germline V CDR1 and CDR2: ENHRY, SYGVKD. An amount of RNA that ranged from roughly 0.5 to 1 ug was reverse transcribed with random hexamers. TCRdb processed the immunoSEQ multiplex PCR reads anew with MiXCR; each CDR3 protein has one entry. This sample has some 210,000 distinct CDR3 sequences, with over 90% found just once. The clonotype comes from a human donor with Susac syndrome. The V gene is TRBV10-3, the J gene TRBJ2-7; 7 bases fit TRBD1. The sample comprised CD4+ T cells from PBMCs. In DNA, the CDR3 is TGTGCCATCAGTCCCGGGACAGCTAGCTACGAGCAGTACTTC. Encoded protein: CAISPGTASYEQYF.